This paragraph covers one TCR beta chain sequence. Its antigen remains unknown. This sample is part of a study of siplizumab effects on memory and regulatory T cells. Libraries were prepared by immunoSEQ multiplex PCR; TCRdb keeps only in-frame clonotypes and omits some of them. The table has about 14,000 clones, 49% seen once. V trimming: 6 bases; J trimming: 5 bases; junction bases outside the gene matches: 13. The germline V gene encodes CDR1 MNHEY and CDR2 SMNVEV (reference sequence). The CDR3 sequence is 15 residues long. The study, taken as a whole, reports: The mapping of alloreactive clones to unstimulated subsets covered only a minor fraction of them.

Cocultured for roughly 6 days at 37°C were the mixed lymphocyte reaction cells. The sample was CFSE-low (dividing) CD4+ T cells sorted from an allogeneic mixed lymphocyte reaction. The genes are TRBV27 and TRBJ2-7, with TRBD1 identical over 7 bases. The sequence derives from a human donor in good health; the cells came from an allogeneic mixed lymphocyte reaction. CDR3 in DNA: TGTGCCAGCAGCCTTCGGACAGGTCGGCCCCACGAGCAGTACTTC. Translated, it gives CASSLRTGRPHEQYF.